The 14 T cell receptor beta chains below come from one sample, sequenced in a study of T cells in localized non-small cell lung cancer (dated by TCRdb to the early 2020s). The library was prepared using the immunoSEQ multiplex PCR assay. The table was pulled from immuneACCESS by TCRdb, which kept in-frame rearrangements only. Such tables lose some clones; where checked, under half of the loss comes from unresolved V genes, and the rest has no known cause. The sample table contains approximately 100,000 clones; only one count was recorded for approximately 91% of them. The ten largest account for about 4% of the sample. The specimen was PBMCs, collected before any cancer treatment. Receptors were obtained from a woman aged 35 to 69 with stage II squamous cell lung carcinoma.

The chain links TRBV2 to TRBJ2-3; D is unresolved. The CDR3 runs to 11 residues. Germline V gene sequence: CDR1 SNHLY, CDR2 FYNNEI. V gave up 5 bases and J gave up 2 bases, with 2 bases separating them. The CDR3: CASSSTDTQYF. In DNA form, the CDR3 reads TGTGCCAGCAGTTCCACAGATACGCAGTATTTT.

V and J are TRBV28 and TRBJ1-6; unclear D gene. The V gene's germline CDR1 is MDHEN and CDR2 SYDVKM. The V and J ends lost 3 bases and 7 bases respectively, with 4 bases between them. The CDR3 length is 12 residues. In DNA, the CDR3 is TGTGCCAGCAGTTTCCGGAATTCACCCCTCCACTTT. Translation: CASSFRNSPLHF. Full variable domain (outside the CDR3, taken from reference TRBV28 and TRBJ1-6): DVKVTQSSRYLVKRTGEKVFLECVQDMDHENMFWYRQDPGLGLRLIYFSYDVKMKEKGDIPEGYSVSREKKERFSLILESASTNQTSMYLCASSFRNSPLHFGNGTRLTVT.

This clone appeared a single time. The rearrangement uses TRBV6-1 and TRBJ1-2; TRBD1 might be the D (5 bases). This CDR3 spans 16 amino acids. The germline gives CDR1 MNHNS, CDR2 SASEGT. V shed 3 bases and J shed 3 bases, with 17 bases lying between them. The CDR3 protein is CASSDWLGGLDYGYTF. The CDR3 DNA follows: TGTGCCAGCAGTGACTGGTTGGGGGGGTTAGACTATGGCTACACCTTC.

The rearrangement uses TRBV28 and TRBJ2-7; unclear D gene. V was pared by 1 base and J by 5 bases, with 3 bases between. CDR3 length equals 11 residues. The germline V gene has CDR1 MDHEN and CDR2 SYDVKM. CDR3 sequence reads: CASSLFDEQYF. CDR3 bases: TGTGCCAGCAGTTTATTTGACGAGCAGTACTTC. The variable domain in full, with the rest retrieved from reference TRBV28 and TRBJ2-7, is DVKVTQSSRYLVKRTGEKVFLECVQDMDHENMFWYRQDPGLGLRLIYFSYDVKMKEKGDIPEGYSVSREKKERFSLILESASTNQTSMYLCASSLFDEQYFGPGTRLTVT.

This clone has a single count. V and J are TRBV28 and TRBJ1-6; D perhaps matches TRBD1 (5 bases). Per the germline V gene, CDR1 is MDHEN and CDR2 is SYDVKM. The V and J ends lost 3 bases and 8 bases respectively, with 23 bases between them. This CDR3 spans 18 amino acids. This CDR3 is CASSFGPDTLIRDSPLHF. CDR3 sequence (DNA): TGTGCCAGCAGTTTCGGACCTGACACGTTAATCAGGGATTCACCCCTCCACTTT.

The CDR3 sequence: CASSPVMPGELFF. The CDR3 coding sequence is TGTGCCAGCAGCCCGGTCATGCCCGGGGAGCTGTTTTTT. The chain joins TRBV5-6 to TRBJ2-2; D is undetermined. Germline CDR1 is SGHDT and CDR2 is YYEEEE. V lost 4 bases and J 6 bases, leaving 10 bases between the germline ends. This CDR3 region has 13 residues.

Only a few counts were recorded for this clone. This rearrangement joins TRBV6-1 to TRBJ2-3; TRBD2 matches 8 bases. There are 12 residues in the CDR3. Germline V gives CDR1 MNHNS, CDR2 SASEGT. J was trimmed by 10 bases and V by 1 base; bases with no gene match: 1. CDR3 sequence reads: CASSEEGLAQYF. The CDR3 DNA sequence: TGTGCCAGCAGTGAAGAGGGACTAGCGCAGTATTTT.

In nucleotides, the CDR3 is TGTGCCAGCAGCCCCCAGGGTAGTAAGGCTGAAGCTTTCTTT. Its protein product is CASSPQGSKAEAFF. The V and J genes are TRBV7-9 and TRBJ1-1, with D maybe TRBD1 (5 bases). The germline V and J ends were trimmed by 5 bases and 6 bases, with 16 bases remaining between them. Germline V gene data show CDR1 as SEHNR and CDR2 as FQNEAQ (reference sequence). The CDR3 length is 14 residues.

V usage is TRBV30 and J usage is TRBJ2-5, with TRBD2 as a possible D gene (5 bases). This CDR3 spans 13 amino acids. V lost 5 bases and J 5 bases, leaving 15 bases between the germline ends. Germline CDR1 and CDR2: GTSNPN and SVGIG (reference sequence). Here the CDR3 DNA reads TGTGCCTGGGAGGGCAGGATGTGGGAGACCCAGTACTTC. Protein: CAWEGRMWETQYF. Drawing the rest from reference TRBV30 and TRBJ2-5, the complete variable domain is SQTIHQWPATLVQPVGSPLSLECTVEGTSNPNLYWYRQAAGRGLQLLFYSVGIGQISSEVPQNLSASRPQDRQFILSSKKLLLSDSGFYLCAWEGRMWETQYFGPGTRLLVL.

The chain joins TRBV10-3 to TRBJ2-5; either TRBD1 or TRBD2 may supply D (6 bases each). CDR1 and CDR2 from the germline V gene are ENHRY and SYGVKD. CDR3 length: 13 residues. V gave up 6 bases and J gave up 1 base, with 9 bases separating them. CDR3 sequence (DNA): TGTGCCATCAGCAGGGGAGGCCAAGAGACCCAGTACTTC. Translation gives CAISRGGQETQYF.

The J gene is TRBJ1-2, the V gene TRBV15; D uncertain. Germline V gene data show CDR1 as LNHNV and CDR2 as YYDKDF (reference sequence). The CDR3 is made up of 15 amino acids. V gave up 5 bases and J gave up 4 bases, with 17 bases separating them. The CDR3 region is CATSPYAASIYGYTF. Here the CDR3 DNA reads TGTGCCACCAGCCCTTACGCCGCTTCTATCTATGGCTACACCTTC.

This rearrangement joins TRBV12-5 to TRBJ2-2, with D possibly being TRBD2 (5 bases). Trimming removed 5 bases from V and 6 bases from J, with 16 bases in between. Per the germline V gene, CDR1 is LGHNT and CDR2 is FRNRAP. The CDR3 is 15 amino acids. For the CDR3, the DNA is TGTGCTAGTGGTCGATGGGGAGTGGGAGCCGGGGAGCTGTTTTTT. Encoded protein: CASGRWGVGAGELFF.

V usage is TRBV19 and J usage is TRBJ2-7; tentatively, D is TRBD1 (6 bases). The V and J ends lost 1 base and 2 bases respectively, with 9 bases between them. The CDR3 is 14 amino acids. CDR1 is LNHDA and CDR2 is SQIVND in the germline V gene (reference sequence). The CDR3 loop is CASSIGGGTYEQYF. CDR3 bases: TGTGCCAGTAGTATAGGAGGGGGAACCTACGAGCAGTACTTC.

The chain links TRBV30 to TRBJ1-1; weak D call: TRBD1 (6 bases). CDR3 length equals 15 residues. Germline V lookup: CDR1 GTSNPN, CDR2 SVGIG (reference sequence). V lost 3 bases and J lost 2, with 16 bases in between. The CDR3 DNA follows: TGTGCCTGGAGGGACCAAGGAGGGGGTAACACTGAAGCTTTCTTT. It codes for CAWRDQGGGNTEAFF.